A selection of T cell receptor beta chains follows, all from one sample in a study of T cells in Graves' hyperthyroidism and ophthalmopathy. TCRdb analysed the multiplex PCR reads with MiXCR anew, one entry per CDR3 protein. Of nearly 600,000 distinct CDR3 sequences detected, around 14% appear once; the ten largest clones hold more than 6%. The sequencing input was blood. The receptors stem from a woman under 30 with Graves' ophthalmopathy. Both conserved end residues are part of each CDR3. The D gene is left open where the match is weak. Expanded clones are given a class, and other clones once, few, many or no size at all.

d_gene	v_gene	j_gene	abundance	CDR3aa	CDR3nt
NA	TRBV10-3	TRBJ2-3	many	CAISQGRESTDTQYF	TGTGCCATCAGCCAGGGGCGGGAGAGCACAGATACGCAGTATTTT
NA	TRBV28	TRBJ1-1	NA	CASSMGAGVTEAFF	TGTGCCAGCAGTATGGGAGCTGGGGTGACTGAAGCTTTCTTT
TRBD2	TRBV2	TRBJ2-5	many	CASSASGTTRRETQYF	TGTGCCAGCAGTGCAAGCGGGACCACCCGAAGAGAGACCCAGTACTTC
TRBD2	TRBV12-3/TRBV12-4	TRBJ2-1	many	CASSWAGGPPNEQFF	TGTGCCAGCAGTTGGGCGGGAGGGCCGCCGAATGAGCAGTTCTTC
TRBD2	TRBV12-3/TRBV12-4	TRBJ2-7	many	CASSLWGGLQSSYEQYF	TGTGCCAGCAGCTTGTGGGGGGGACTTCAGAGCTCCTACGAGCAGTACTTC
NA	TRBV29-1	TRBJ2-1	NA	CSGSGSPAGEQFF	TGCAGCGGATCCGGGTCCCCCGCTGGTGAGCAGTTCTTC
NA	TRBV12-3/TRBV12-4	TRBJ2-7	NA	CASSFTGGFSSYEQYF	TGTGCCAGCAGTTTCACCGGCGGGTTTAGCTCCTACGAGCAGTACTTC
TRBD1	TRBV2	TRBJ1-5	many	CASSDPTRGDQPQHF	TGTGCCAGCAGTGACCCGACCAGGGGGGATCAGCCCCAGCATTTT
NA	TRBV7-9	TRBJ2-2	many	CASRQGAGELFF	TGTGCCAGCAGGCAGGGTGCCGGGGAGCTGTTTTTT
TRBD2	TRBV11-3	TRBJ2-1	many	CASSIVAGLSYNEQFF	TGTGCCAGCAGCATCGTAGCGGGTCTCTCCTACAATGAGCAGTTCTTC
NA	TRBV9	TRBJ1-1	many	CASSVAPLGTEAFF	TGTGCCAGCAGCGTAGCCCCCCTGGGCACTGAAGCTTTCTTT
TRBD1	TRBV20-1	TRBJ1-1	few	CSAKEEQGAIRAEAFF	TGCAGTGCTAAGGAGGAACAGGGGGCGATTCGGGCTGAAGCTTTCTTT
TRBD2	TRBV7-3	TRBJ2-3	many	CASSLGLAGVPQYF	TGTGCCAGCAGCCTGGGACTAGCGGGAGTTCCGCAGTATTTT
NA	TRBV27	TRBJ1-2	few	CASSLSGGGFYGYTF	TGTGCCAGCAGTTTATCAGGGGGAGGTTTCTATGGCTACACCTTC
NA	TRBV10-3	TRBJ2-7	many	CAISAVSYEQYF	TGTGCCATCAGTGCAGTCTCCTACGAGCAGTACTTC
NA	TRBV29-1	TRBJ2-3	NA	CSVEDQGWVTDTQYF	TGCAGCGTTGAAGATCAGGGGTGGGTCACAGATACGCAGTATTTT
NA	TRBV6-6	TRBJ2-2	many	CASSYSSSDPNTGELFF	TGTGCCAGCAGTTACTCCTCCTCGGATCCGAACACCGGGGAGCTGTTTTTT
NA	TRBV2	TRBJ1-4	many	CATRTSGEKLFF	TGTGCCACCAGGACGTCAGGCGAAAAACTGTTTTTT
NA	TRBV11-2	TRBJ2-3	many	CASSPPASVPPPDTQYF	TGTGCCAGCAGCCCCCCCGCGAGCGTTCCACCCCCAGATACGCAGTATTTT
NA	TRBV12-3/TRBV12-4	TRBJ1-5	many	CASSFNGQQGQPQHF	TGTGCCAGCAGTTTCAATGGACAACAGGGTCAGCCCCAGCATTTT